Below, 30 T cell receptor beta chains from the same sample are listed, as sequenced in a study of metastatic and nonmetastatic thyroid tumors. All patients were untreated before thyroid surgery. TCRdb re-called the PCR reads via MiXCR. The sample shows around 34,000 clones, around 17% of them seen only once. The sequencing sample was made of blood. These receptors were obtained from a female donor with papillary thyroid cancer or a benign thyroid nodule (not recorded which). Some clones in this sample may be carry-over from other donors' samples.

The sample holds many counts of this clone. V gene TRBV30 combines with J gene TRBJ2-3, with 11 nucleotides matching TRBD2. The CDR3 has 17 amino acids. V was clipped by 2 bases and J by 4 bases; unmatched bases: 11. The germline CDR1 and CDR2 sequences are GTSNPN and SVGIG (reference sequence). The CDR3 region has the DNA TGTGCCTGGAGTCCCGGGGTAGCGGGAGGGCGTGCAGATACGCAGTATTTT. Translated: CAWSPGVAGGRADTQYF.

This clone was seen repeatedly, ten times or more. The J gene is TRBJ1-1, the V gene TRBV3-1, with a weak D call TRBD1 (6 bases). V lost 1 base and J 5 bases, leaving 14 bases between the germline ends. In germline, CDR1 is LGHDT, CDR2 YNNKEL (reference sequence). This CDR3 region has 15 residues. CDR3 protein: CASSQGGSGTTEAFF. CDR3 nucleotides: TGTGCCAGCAGCCAAGGGGGATCGGGGACAACTGAAGCTTTCTTT.

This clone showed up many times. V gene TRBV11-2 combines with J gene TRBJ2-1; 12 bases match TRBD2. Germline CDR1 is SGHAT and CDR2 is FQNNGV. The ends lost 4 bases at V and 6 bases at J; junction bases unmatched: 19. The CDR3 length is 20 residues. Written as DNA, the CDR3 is TGTGCCAGCAGCTCCTTAACTCTAGCGGGAGGGCCCCCTCCCTCCAATGAGCAGTTCTTC. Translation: CASSSLTLAGGPPPSNEQFF.

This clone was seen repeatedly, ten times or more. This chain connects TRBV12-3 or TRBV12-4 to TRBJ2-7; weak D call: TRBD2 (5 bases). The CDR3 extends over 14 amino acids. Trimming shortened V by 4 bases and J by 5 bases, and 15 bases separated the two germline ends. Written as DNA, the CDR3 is TGTGCCAGCAGTTCTCAACAGAACGGGGACGAGCAGTACTTC. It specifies CASSSQQNGDEQYF.

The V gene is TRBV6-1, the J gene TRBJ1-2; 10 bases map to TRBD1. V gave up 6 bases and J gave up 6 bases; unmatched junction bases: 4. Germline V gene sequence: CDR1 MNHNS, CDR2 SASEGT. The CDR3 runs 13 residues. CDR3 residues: CASSLGTGDGYTF. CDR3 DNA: TGTGCCAGCAGCTTAGGGACAGGGGATGGCTACACCTTC.

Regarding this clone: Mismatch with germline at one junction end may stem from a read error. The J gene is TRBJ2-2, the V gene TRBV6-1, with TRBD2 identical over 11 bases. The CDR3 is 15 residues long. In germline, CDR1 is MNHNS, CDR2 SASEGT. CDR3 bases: TGTGCCAGCAGTGAGACTAGCGGGATCACCGGTGAGCTGTTTTTT. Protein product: CASSETSGITGELFF.

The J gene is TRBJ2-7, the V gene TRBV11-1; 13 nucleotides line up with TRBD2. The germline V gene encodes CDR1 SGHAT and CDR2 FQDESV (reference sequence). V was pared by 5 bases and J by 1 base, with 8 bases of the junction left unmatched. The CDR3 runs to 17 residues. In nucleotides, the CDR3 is TGTGCCAGCAGCCTATTCCCGACTAGCGGGAGGTCCTACGAGCAGTACTTC. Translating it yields CASSLFPTSGRSYEQYF. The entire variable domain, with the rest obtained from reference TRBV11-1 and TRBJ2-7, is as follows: EAEVAQSPRYKITEKSQAVAFWCDPISGHATLYWYRQILGQGPELLVQFQDESVVDDSQLPKDRFSAERLKGVDSTLKIQPAELGDSAMYLCASSLFPTSGRSYEQYFGPGTRLTVT.

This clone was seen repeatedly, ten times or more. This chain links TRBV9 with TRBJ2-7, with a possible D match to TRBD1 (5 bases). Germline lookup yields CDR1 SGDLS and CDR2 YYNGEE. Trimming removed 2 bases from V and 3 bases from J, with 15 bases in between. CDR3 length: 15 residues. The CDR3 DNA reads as TGTGCCAGCAGCGTTGGACGTCAGGGTATCTACGAGCAGTACTTC. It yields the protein CASSVGRQGIYEQYF.

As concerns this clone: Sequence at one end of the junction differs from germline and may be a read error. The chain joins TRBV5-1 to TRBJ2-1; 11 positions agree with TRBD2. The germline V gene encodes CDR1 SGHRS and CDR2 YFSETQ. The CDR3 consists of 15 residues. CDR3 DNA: TGCGCCATCAGCTTTTTAGCGGGAGGGCCCGATGAGCAGTTCTTC. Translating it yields CAISFLAGGPDEQFF. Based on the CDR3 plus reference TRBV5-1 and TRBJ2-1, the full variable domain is KAGVTQTPRYLIKTRGQQVTLSCSPISGHRSVSWYQQTPGQGLQFLFEYFSETQRNKGNFPGRFSGRQFSNSRSEMNVSTLELGDSALYLCAISFLAGGPDEQFFGPGTRLTVL.

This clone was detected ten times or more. CDR3 bases: TGTGCCAGTAGTCTGGCACGCGCTTATTTCTTCGGCTACACCTTC. Residues: CASSLARAYFFGYTF. The chain has TRBV19 and TRBJ1-2; no clear D gene. The CDR3 is 15 residues long. Looked up from germline, CDR1 is LNHDA and CDR2 is SQIVND (reference sequence). V lost 5 bases and J lost 8, with 21 bases in between. The full variable domain, completed using reference TRBV19 and TRBJ1-2, is DGGITQSPKYLFRKEGQNVTLSCEQNLNHDAMYWYRQDPGQGLRLIYYSQIVNDFQKGDIAEGYSVSREKKESFPLTVTSAQKNPTAFYLCASSLARAYFFGYTFGSGTRLTVV.

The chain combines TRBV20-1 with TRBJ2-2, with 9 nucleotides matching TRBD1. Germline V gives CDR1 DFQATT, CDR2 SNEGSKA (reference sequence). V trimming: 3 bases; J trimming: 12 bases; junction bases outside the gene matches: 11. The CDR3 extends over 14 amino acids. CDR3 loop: CSARTGGEAWQLFF. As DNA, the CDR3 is TGCAGTGCTAGGACAGGGGGAGAGGCCTGGCAGCTGTTTTTT.

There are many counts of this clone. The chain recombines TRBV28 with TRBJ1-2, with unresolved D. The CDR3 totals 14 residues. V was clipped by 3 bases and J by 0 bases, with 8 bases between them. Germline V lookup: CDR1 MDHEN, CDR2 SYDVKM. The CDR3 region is CASSLASSNYGYTF. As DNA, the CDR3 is TGTGCCAGCAGTTTGGCCAGCTCTAACTATGGCTACACCTTC.

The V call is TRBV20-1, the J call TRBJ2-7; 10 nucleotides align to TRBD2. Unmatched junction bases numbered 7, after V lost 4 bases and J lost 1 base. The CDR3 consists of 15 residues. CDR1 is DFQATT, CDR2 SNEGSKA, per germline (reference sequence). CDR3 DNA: TGCAGTGCTACCGGGACTAGCGTGGGTTCCTACGAGCAGTACTTC. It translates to CSATGTSVGSYEQYF.

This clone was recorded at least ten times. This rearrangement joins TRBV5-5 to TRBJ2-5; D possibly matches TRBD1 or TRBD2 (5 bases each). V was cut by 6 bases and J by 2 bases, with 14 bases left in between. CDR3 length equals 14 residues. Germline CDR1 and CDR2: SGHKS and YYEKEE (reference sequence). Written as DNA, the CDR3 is TGTGCCAGCACCCGAGGGGATCCACAAGAGACCCAGTACTTC. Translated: CASTRGDPQETQYF.

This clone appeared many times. In nucleotides, the CDR3 is TGTGCCAGTAGTATCCCTAGCGGGCCATCCACAGATACGCAGTATTTT. This translates into CASSIPSGPSTDTQYF. The chain combines TRBV19 with TRBJ2-3, with 8 nucleotides matching TRBD2. The trim removed 3 bases at V and 2 bases at J, leaving 7 bases unmatched. Germline V gene lookup returns CDR1 LNHDA and CDR2 SQIVND (reference sequence). This CDR3 contains 16 residues. The variable domain in full, completed from reference TRBV19 and TRBJ2-3, reads DGGITQSPKYLFRKEGQNVTLSCEQNLNHDAMYWYRQDPGQGLRLIYYSQIVNDFQKGDIAEGYSVSREKKESFPLTVTSAQKNPTAFYLCASSIPSGPSTDTQYFGPGTRLTVL.

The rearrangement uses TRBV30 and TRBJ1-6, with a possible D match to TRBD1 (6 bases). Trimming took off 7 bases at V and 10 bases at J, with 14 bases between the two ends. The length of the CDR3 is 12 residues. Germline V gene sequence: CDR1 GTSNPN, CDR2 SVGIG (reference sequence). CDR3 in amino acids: CASETGNSPLHF. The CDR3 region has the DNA TGTGCCTCGGAAACAGGGAACTCACCCCTCCACTTT.

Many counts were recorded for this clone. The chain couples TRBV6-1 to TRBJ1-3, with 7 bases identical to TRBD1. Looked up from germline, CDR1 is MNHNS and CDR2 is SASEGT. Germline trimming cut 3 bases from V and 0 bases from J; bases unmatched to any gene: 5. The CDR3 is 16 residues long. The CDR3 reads CASSDQQGFSGNTIYF. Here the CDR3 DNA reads TGTGCCAGCAGTGATCAACAGGGGTTCTCTGGAAACACCATATATTTT.

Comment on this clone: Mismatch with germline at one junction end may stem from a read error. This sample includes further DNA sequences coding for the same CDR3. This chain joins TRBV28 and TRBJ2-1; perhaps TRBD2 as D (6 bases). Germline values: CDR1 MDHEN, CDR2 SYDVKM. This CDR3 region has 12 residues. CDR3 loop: CASSLVGGEQFF. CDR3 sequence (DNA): TGTGCGAGCAGTTTAGTGGGAGGAGAGCAGTTCTTT.

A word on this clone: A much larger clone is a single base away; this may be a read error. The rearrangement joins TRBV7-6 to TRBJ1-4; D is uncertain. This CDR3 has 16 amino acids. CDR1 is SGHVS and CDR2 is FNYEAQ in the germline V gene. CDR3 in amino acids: CASSLDRYATNEKLLF. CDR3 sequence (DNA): TGTGCCAGCAGCTTAGACAGATATGCAACTAATGAAAAACTGCTTTTT. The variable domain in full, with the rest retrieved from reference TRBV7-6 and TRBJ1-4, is GAGVSQSPRYKVTKRGQDVALRCDPISGHVSLYWYRQALGQGPEFLTYFNYEAQQDKSGLPNDRFSAERPEGSISTLTIQRTEQRDSAMYRCASSLDRYATNEKLLFGSGTQLSVL.

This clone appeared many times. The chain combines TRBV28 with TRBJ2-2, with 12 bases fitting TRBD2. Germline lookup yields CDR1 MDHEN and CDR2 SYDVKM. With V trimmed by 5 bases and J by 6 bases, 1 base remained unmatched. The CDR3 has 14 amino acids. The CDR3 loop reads CASSRLAGAGELFF. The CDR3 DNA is TGTGCCAGCAGTCGACTAGCGGGAGCCGGGGAGCTGTTTTTT.

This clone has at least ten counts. CDR3 loop: CATSRDLIDRGETTDTQYF. CDR3 sequence (DNA): TGTGCCACCAGCAGAGATTTAATAGACAGAGGGGAGACCACAGATACGCAGTATTTT. The gene calls are TRBV15 and TRBJ2-3; TRBD1 or TRBD2 may be the D gene (5 bases each). Between the trimmed V and J ends, which lost 0 bases and 2 bases, there was a span of 21 bases. Per germline, CDR1 LNHNV and CDR2 YYDKDF (reference sequence). This CDR3 contains 19 residues.

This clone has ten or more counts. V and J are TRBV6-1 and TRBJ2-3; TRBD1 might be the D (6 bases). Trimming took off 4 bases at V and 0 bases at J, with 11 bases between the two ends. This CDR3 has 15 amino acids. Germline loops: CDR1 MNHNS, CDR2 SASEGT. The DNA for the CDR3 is TGTGCCAGCAGTGCACTGACAGGTAGCACAGATACGCAGTATTTT. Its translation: CASSALTGSTDTQYF.

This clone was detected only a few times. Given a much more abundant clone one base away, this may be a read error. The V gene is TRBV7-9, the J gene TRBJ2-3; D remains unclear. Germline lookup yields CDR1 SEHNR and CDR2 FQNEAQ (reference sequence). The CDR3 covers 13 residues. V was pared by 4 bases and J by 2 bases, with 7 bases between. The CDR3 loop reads CASSSGSTDTQYF. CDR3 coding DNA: TGTGCCAGCAGCTCCGGCTCCACAGATACGCAGTATTTT.

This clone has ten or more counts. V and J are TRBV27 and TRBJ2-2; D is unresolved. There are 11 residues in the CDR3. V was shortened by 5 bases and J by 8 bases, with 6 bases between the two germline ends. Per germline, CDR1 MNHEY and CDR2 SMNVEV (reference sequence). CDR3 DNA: TGTGCCAGCAGTGTGGGGGGGGAGCTGTTTTTT. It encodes CASSVGGELFF.

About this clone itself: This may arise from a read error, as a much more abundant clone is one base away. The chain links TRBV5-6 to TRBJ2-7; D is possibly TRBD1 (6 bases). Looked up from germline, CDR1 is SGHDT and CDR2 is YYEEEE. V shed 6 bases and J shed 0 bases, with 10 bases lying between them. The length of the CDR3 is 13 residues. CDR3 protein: CASNGQISYEQYF. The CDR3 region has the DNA TGTGCCAGCAACGGACAGATCTCCTACGAGCAGTACTTC.

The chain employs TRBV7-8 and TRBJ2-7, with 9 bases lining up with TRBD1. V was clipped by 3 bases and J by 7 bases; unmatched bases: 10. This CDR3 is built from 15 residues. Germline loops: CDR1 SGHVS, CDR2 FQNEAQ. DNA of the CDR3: TGTGCCAGCAGCTTTAGTGGGACAGGGTTTCGTGAGCAGTACTTC. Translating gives CASSFSGTGFREQYF.

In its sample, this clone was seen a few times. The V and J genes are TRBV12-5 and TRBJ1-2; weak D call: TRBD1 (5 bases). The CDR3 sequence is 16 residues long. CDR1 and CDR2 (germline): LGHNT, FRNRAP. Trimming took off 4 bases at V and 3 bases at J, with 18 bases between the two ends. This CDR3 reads CASGSTGTQRDYGYTF. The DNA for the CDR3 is TGTGCTAGTGGTTCAACCGGGACCCAGAGGGACTATGGCTACACCTTC.

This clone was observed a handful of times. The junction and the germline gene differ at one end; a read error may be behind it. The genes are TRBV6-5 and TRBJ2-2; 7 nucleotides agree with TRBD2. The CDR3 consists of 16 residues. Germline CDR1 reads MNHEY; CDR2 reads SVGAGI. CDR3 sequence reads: CASSYPTSDVTGELFF. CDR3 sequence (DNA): TGTGCCAGCAGTTACCCTACTAGCGATGTCACCGGTGAGCTGTTTTTT.

The CDR3 nucleotides are TGTGCCAGCAGTCCTTGGACAGCCCGGTATTTT. Residues: CASSPWTARYF. The chain is built from TRBV6-1 and TRBJ1-3; D possibly corresponds to TRBD1 (6 bases). In germline, CDR1 is MNHNS, CDR2 SASEGT. The CDR3 is 11 amino acids. Deletions cut 5 bases from V and 16 bases from J, with 15 bases between.

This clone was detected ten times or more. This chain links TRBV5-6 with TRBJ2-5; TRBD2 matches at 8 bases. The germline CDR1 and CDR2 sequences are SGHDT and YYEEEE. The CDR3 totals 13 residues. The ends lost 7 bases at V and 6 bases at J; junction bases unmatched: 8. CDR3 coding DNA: TGTGCCAGCTATGCCCCGGGAGGGAAGACCCAGTACTTC. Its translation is CASYAPGGKTQYF.